This is a list of T cell receptor beta chains from one sample in a study of blood T cell repertoires in COVID-19. Libraries were prepared by immunoSEQ multiplex PCR; TCRdb keeps only in-frame clonotypes and omits some of them. The repertoire consists of about 350,000 clones, with less than 90% occurring once and the leading ten covering approximately 0.93%. The sequenced sample was PBMCs or T cells enriched from blood (not recorded which). Receptors were obtained from a woman aged 25 to 39 who had recovered from COVID-19. The CDR3 runs from the conserved cysteine through the conserved F or W. Fields, in order: J gene, V gene, CDR3 protein.

J: TRBJ1-5
V: TRBV5-4
CDR3: CASSLAVNPTIQPQHF

J: TRBJ1-4
V: TRBV5-1
CDR3: CASSLAGGEKLFF

J: TRBJ2-5
V: TRBV30
CDR3: CAWSLKGLAGEGTQYF

J: TRBJ1-4
V: TRBV13
CDR3: CASSLRNSATNEKLFF

J: TRBJ1-3
V: TRBV7-9
CDR3: CASSFSGGRLIGNTIYF

J: TRBJ2-5
V: TRBV10-2
CDR3: CASRGLAGALTPGETQYF

J: TRBJ1-2
V: TRBV3-1/TRBV3-2
CDR3: CASSQGHGYTF

J: TRBJ2-7
V: TRBV18
CDR3: CASSPEAGFYEQYF

J: TRBJ1-1
V: TRBV28
CDR3: CASSQSRGLGTEAFF

J: TRBJ1-1
V: TRBV5-1
CDR3: CASSSTGVNTEAFF

J: TRBJ1-4
V: TRBV19
CDR3: CASSWGRGKEKLFF

J: TRBJ1-6
V: TRBV19
CDR3: CASSIGRRGQSPLHF

J: TRBJ1-2
V: TRBV6-5
CDR3: CASSYARTGYGYTF

J: TRBJ2-7
V: TRBV7-6
CDR3: CASSRDTPYEQYF

J: TRBJ2-5
V: TRBV7-8
CDR3: CASSLTGPETQYF

J: TRBJ2-5
V: TRBV29-1
CDR3: CSVVVPGTNWETQYF

J: TRBJ1-2
V: TRBV2
CDR3: CASSQQQQNLNYGYTF

J: TRBJ1-1
V: TRBV10-2
CDR3: CASQGYQNTEAFF

J: TRBJ2-1
V: TRBV29-1
CDR3: CSVAPRVLAGGMDEQFF

J: TRBJ1-4
V: TRBV4-1
CDR3: CASSQSGSSAGEKLFF

J: TRBJ1-5
V: TRBV27
CDR3: CASSSRATGGSNQPQHF

J: TRBJ1-2
V: TRBV5-1
CDR3: CASSSGEGYYGYTF

J: TRBJ1-6
V: TRBV3-1/TRBV3-2
CDR3: CASSQVRDRGSPLHF

J: TRBJ1-5
V: TRBV19
CDR3: CASIQRYSNQPQHF

J: TRBJ2-1
V: TRBV5-1
CDR3: CASSEDRGSYNEQFF

J: TRBJ1-1
V: TRBV29-1
CDR3: CSTTGAGNTEAFF

J: TRBJ1-6
V: TRBV3-1/TRBV3-2
CDR3: CASSGGTAYNSPLHF

J: TRBJ2-5
V: TRBV28
CDR3: CASSPRGGAERETQYF

J: TRBJ1-1
V: TRBV25-1
CDR3: CASTAGGLNTEAFF

J: TRBJ1-3
V: TRBV3-1/TRBV3-2
CDR3: CASSKRGGNTIYF

J: TRBJ2-2
V: TRBV7-2
CDR3: CASSPSWNTGELFF

J: TRBJ1-2
V: TRBV28
CDR3: CASSSVGQGSYGYTF

J: TRBJ2-7
V: TRBV27
CDR3: CASSRSSGGTSSYEQYF

J: TRBJ2-7
V: TRBV7-9
CDR3: CASSFSYEQYF

J: TRBJ1-2
V: TRBV19
CDR3: CASSIVAGTTYGYTF

J: TRBJ1-2
V: TRBV10-3
CDR3: CAIGREGDGYTF

J: TRBJ1-1
V: TRBV7-2
CDR3: CASSSKQGGTEAFF

J: TRBJ2-2
V: TRBV5-1
CDR3: CASSIRPGQGATGELFF

J: TRBJ2-1
V: TRBV5-4
CDR3: CASSDASLRGVPNEQFF

J: TRBJ1-1
V: TRBV28
CDR3: CASRNRAIRNTEAFF

J: TRBJ2-1
V: TRBV18
CDR3: CASSVINRDRNEQFF

J: TRBJ1-6
V: TRBV7-8
CDR3: CASSLDRDSPLHF

J: TRBJ1-4
V: TRBV2
CDR3: CASSDFSGGANEKLFF

J: TRBJ1-4
V: TRBV15
CDR3: CATSRDRSESEKLFF

J: TRBJ1-3
V: TRBV29-1
CDR3: CSVGTGTGGNTIYF

J: TRBJ2-3
V: TRBV11-2
CDR3: CASSLGGGLTTDTQYF